These 21 T cell receptor beta chains originate from one sample sequenced in a study of blood T cells in healthy people across ages. The second PCR ran about 6 to 12 cycles with a sample-barcoded 5' primer and J-beta primers. MiXCR, applied by TCRdb to the 5' RACE reads, yields one record per CDR3 protein. This sample carries hundreds of thousands of distinct CDR3 sequences, around 26% of them seen once, and the ten largest clones take roughly 17%. The specimen was blood. The receptors derive from an elderly woman in good health.

The genes are TRBV4-1 and TRBJ2-5; TRBD2 agrees at 15 bases. Matching the DNA end better, TRBJ2-7 makes the J call doubtful. This CDR3 contains 18 residues. Per germline, CDR1 MGHRA and CDR2 YSYEKL. The DNA for the CDR3 is TGCGCCAGCAGCCAATTCGGGACTAGCGGGAGGTTCCGCTACGAGCAGTACTTC. Protein sequence: CASSQFGTSGRFRYEQYF.

The chain uses TRBV9 and TRBJ2-1; 7 nucleotides align to TRBD2. This CDR3 has 12 amino acids. The V and J ends lost 4 bases and 7 bases, in that order; junction bases with no gene match: 2. Germline CDR1 SGDLS, CDR2 YYNGEE. The CDR3 DNA follows: TGTGCCAGCAGCTGGGGGGGGAATGAGCAGTTCTTC. Translation: CASSWGGNEQFF.

On this clonotype itself: A read error may account for a junction end that differs from germline. The V call is TRBV6-5, the J call TRBJ2-3; 8 nucleotides match TRBD2. Germline V gene data show CDR1 as MNHEY and CDR2 as SVGAGI. CDR3 length: 17 amino acids. Written as DNA, the CDR3 is TGTGCCAGCAGTTACTCGAACTCGGGGGGGCTCGCAGATACGCGGTATTTT. This gives the protein CASSYSNSGGLADTRYF.

This clonotype showed up just a few times. The rearrangement links TRBV19 to TRBJ1-5, with a possible D match to TRBD1 (5 bases). Germline V gene sequence: CDR1 LNHDA, CDR2 SQIVND (reference sequence). V lost 5 bases and J lost 9, with 11 bases in between. The CDR3 covers 12 residues. CDR3 DNA sequence: TGTGCCAGTAGTGCACAGGTCCCGCCCCAGCATTTT. It codes for CASSAQVPPQHF.

This clonotype was observed at least ten times. The chain is built from TRBV5-1 and TRBJ2-1; D gene unclear. Germline V gene sequence: CDR1 SGHRS, CDR2 YFSETQ. Trimming stripped 1 base from V and 14 bases from J, with 10 bases between. The CDR3 is 11 residues long. The CDR3 loop reads CASSLQDWKFF. CDR3 DNA: TGCGCCAGCAGCTTGCAGGATTGGAAGTTCTTC.

Worth noting for this clonotype: One end of the junction varies from germline; a read error may be responsible. The chain combines TRBV20-1 with TRBJ2-1; 10 bases agree with TRBD2. Germline-derived CDR1 and CDR2 are DFQATT and SNEGSKA (reference sequence). The CDR3 consists of 19 residues. CDR3 DNA sequence: TGCAGTGCTAGAGATCTCTATGCTAGCGGGGGCGATATGAGGAATGAGCGGTTCTTC. It encodes CSARDLYASGGDMRNERFF.

V usage is TRBV9 and J usage is TRBJ2-3, with 7 bases fitting TRBD1. V trimming: 4 bases; J trimming: 6 bases; junction bases outside the gene matches: 8. The CDR3 totals 14 residues. Germline V CDR1 and CDR2: SGDLS, YYNGEE. The CDR3 nucleotides are TGTGCCAGCAGCACGACAGGGCCCCCGGATACGCAGTATTTT. It specifies CASSTTGPPDTQYF.

This clonotype was counted a few times. V and J are TRBV18 and TRBJ1-2, with 8 bases lining up with TRBD1. V lost 9 bases and J lost 7; bases outside the gene matches: 7. Per the germline V gene, CDR1 is KGHSH and CDR2 is LQKENI. There are 12 residues in the CDR3. In DNA, the CDR3 is TGTGCCAGTTCGACAGGGGAAGCTGGCTACACCTTC. Amino acids: CASSTGEAGYTF.

This clonotype occurred a few times. The chain has TRBV6-1 and TRBJ2-1, with 7 bases that match TRBD1. The CDR3 sequence is 15 residues long. Germline loops: CDR1 MNHNS, CDR2 SASEGT. V shed 3 bases and J 6 bases; nucleotides not matched to a gene: 8. For the CDR3, the DNA is TGTGCCAGCAGTGAGGTCCCGACAGGGTCCAATGAGCAGTTCTTC. Translating gives CASSEVPTGSNEQFF.

There are many counts of this clonotype. V gene TRBV9 combines with J gene TRBJ2-7, with a weak D call TRBD1 (5 bases). Looked up from germline, CDR1 is SGDLS and CDR2 is YYNGEE. The ends were cut back, 3 bases at V and 5 bases at J, with 12 bases in the middle. The CDR3 is made up of 13 amino acids. The CDR3 here is CASSAQGKDEQYF. In DNA form, the CDR3 reads TGTGCCAGCAGCGCCCAGGGTAAAGACGAGCAGTACTTC.

This clonotype has ten or more counts. This rearrangement joins TRBV24-1 to TRBJ2-3, with D tentatively TRBD2 (7 bases). V was pared by 0 bases and J by 2 bases, with 8 bases between. The CDR3 extends over 15 amino acids. Per the germline V gene, CDR1 is KGHDR and CDR2 is SFDVKD. The CDR3 region is CATSDLRGATDTQYF. CDR3 DNA: TGTGCCACCAGTGATTTGCGGGGGGCCACAGATACGCAGTATTTT.

This clonotype was counted at least ten times. This chain links TRBV11-2 with TRBJ2-7, with 9 bases fitting TRBD1. The trim removed 3 bases at V and 6 bases at J, leaving 9 bases unmatched. The CDR3 extends over 15 amino acids. Per germline, CDR1 SGHAT and CDR2 FQNNGV. CDR3 protein: CASSFLTGGWSEQYF. The CDR3, as DNA: TGTGCCAGCAGCTTTCTGACAGGGGGATGGTCCGAGCAGTACTTC.

The CDR3 region is CASSTQVWYTEAFF. The CDR3 DNA sequence: TGTGCCAGCAGCACACAGGTCTGGTACACTGAAGCTTTCTTT. This rearrangement joins TRBV7-9 to TRBJ1-1; a weak D match, TRBD1 (5 bases). The V end was cut by 5 bases, the J end by 3 bases, with 13 bases between. Germline assignment: CDR1 SEHNR and CDR2 FQNEAQ (reference sequence). This CDR3 is built from 14 residues.

As for this clonotype: A much more abundant neighbour one base away suggests this may be a read error. Here the CDR3 DNA reads TGTGCCAGCAGCCAACTGACAGGGGGCGCTGAGCGGAATGAGCAGTACTTC. It encodes CASSQLTGGAERNEQYF. This rearrangement joins TRBV14 to TRBJ2-1; the match to TRBD1 covers 10 bases. The J call may be in error: the DNA end matches TRBJ2-7 better. CDR3 length equals 17 residues. The germline gives CDR1 SGHDN, CDR2 FVKESK.

This clonotype was observed many times. The chain couples TRBV5-5 to TRBJ2-7; 10 bases match TRBD2. CDR1 is SGHKS, CDR2 YYEKEE, per germline (reference sequence). The ends lost 4 bases at V and 0 bases at J; junction bases unmatched: 4. The CDR3 runs to 15 residues. The CDR3 sequence: CASSAGTSASYEQYF. The CDR3 nucleotides read TGTGCCAGCAGCGCCGGGACTAGCGCCTCCTACGAGCAGTACTTC.

The V and J genes are TRBV29-1 and TRBJ2-5; 8 nucleotides match TRBD1. This CDR3 region has 13 residues. After removal of 6 bases from V and 2 bases from J, the junction contained 5 bases not matched to a gene. Germline CDR1 SQVTM, CDR2 ANQGSEA. The CDR3 region is CSVDRTGQETQYF. The CDR3, as DNA: TGCAGCGTAGATCGGACAGGGCAAGAGACCCAGTACTTC.

V usage is TRBV7-9 and J usage is TRBJ2-2; D is perhaps TRBD1 (6 bases). The CDR3 loop spans 16 amino acids. Germline loops: CDR1 SEHNR, CDR2 FQNEAQ (reference sequence). V lost 4 bases and J lost 0, with 12 bases in between. DNA of the CDR3: TGTGCCAGCAGCTCCACAGGGCGACCGAACACCGGGGAGCTGTTTTTT. This translates into CASSSTGRPNTGELFF.

This clonotype showed up just a few times. The J gene is TRBJ2-3, the V gene TRBV6-6; D is unresolved. Deletions cut 7 bases from V and 3 bases from J, with 17 bases between. This CDR3 spans 15 amino acids. From germline, CDR1 is MNHNY and CDR2 SVGAGI (reference sequence). The CDR3 region is CASIRRNKPTDTQYF. CDR3 sequence (DNA): TGTGCCAGCATTCGGCGGAATAAACCGACAGATACGCAGTATTTT.

The chain joins TRBV5-6 to TRBJ2-7; D possibly uses TRBD1 or TRBD2 (5 bases each). V lost 1 base and J 0 bases, leaving 17 bases between the germline ends. This CDR3 region has 17 residues. Germline V gene lookup returns CDR1 SGHDT and CDR2 YYEEEE. The CDR3 region is CASSLKVGTPSSYEQYF. CDR3 coding DNA: TGTGCCAGCAGCTTGAAAGTCGGGACGCCTAGCTCCTACGAGCAGTACTTC.

This clonotype was seen many times. The chain is built from TRBV6-5 and TRBJ2-7; 11 nucleotides align to TRBD1. The junction had 3 bases not matched to a gene; V was cut back by 5 bases and J by 3 bases. CDR1 and CDR2 from the germline V gene are MNHEY and SVGAGI. This CDR3 contains 14 residues. The CDR3 spells CASSQGTGGYEQYF. For the CDR3, the DNA is TGTGCCAGCAGTCAGGGGACAGGGGGCTACGAGCAGTACTTC.

The CDR3 DNA reads TGCGCCAGCAGCTTGGAGGGGGACTCGAGGGAGCAGTTCTTC. It is translated as CASSLEGDSREQFF. The chain couples TRBV5-1 to TRBJ2-1; D may match TRBD1 or TRBD2 (6 bases each). The ends were cut back, 0 bases at V and 10 bases at J, with 14 bases in the middle. The V gene's germline CDR1 is SGHRS and CDR2 YFSETQ. The CDR3 contains 14 residues.